Listed below are T cell receptor beta chains from one sample, sequenced in a study of blood T cell repertoires in COVID-19. Repertoires were generated with immunoSEQ multiplex PCR, while TCRdb's copy carries only in-frame clones and drops some. The sample yields about 210,000 clones, around 82% seen once. Sequencing input: PBMCs or T cells enriched from blood (not recorded which). The receptors were gathered from a man under 40 with acute COVID-19. CDR3s include the opening cysteine and the closing phenylalanine or tryptophan. D genes are given only for firm matches. The listing skips clone size in some rows; elsewhere it reads once, few, many or a size class.

cdr3_nt: TGTGCCAGCAGCCTCTATACGTACAATGAGCAGTTCTTC
cdr3_aa: CASSLYTYNEQFF
j_call: TRBJ2-1
v_call: TRBV7-9
d_call: NA
clone_size: NA

cdr3_nt: TGTGCCAGCAGTTATAGGGGGGGCCGTAACGTCGGGGAGCTGTTTTTT
cdr3_aa: CASSYRGGRNVGELFF
j_call: TRBJ2-2
v_call: TRBV6-5
d_call: NA
clone_size: NA

cdr3_nt: TGCGCCAGCACGGGAACTGTGAGCACTGAAGCTTTCTTT
cdr3_aa: CASTGTVSTEAFF
j_call: TRBJ1-1
v_call: TRBV5-1
d_call: NA
clone_size: NA

cdr3_nt: TGCGCCAGCAGCCCTGGGACTAGCGGGGGTTACGAGCAGTACTTC
cdr3_aa: CASSPGTSGGYEQYF
j_call: TRBJ2-7
v_call: TRBV4-1
d_call: TRBD2
clone_size: few

cdr3_nt: TGCGCCAGCAGCTACACTGACCTATGGACAGGGGGAGAGACCCAGTACTTC
cdr3_aa: CASSYTDLWTGGETQYF
j_call: TRBJ2-5
v_call: TRBV5-1
d_call: TRBD1
clone_size: NA

cdr3_nt: TGTGCCAGCAGCTTACCCGGCGGGGGACAGCCCCAGCATTTT
cdr3_aa: CASSLPGGGQPQHF
j_call: TRBJ1-5
v_call: TRBV11-2
d_call: NA
clone_size: NA

cdr3_nt: TGTGCCAGCAGCTGGGACTTCACAGATACGCAGTATTTT
cdr3_aa: CASSWDFTDTQYF
j_call: TRBJ2-3
v_call: TRBV5-6
d_call: NA
clone_size: NA

cdr3_nt: TGTGCCAGCAGTCTGGGACAGGGGACCATAAGCAATCAGCCCCAGCATTTT
cdr3_aa: CASSLGQGTISNQPQHF
j_call: TRBJ1-5
v_call: TRBV11-2
d_call: TRBD1
clone_size: NA

cdr3_nt: TGTGCCAGCAGGCCTGCGGGGGTCAGGGGAGAGACCCAGTACTTC
cdr3_aa: CASRPAGVRGETQYF
j_call: TRBJ2-5
v_call: TRBV27
d_call: NA
clone_size: NA

cdr3_nt: TGTGCCAGCAGCTTGGATTTACTCATAGTCGATCCCCTCCACTTT
cdr3_aa: CASSLDLLIVDPLHF
j_call: TRBJ1-6
v_call: TRBV5-5
d_call: NA
clone_size: NA

cdr3_nt: TGCGCCAGCACCGCGCGACCGGGACAGGGCGGCGAGCAGTACTTC
cdr3_aa: CASTARPGQGGEQYF
j_call: TRBJ2-7
v_call: TRBV5-1
d_call: TRBD1
clone_size: NA

cdr3_nt: TGTGCCAGTAATCGGGACAGGGTGCAGCCCCAGCATTTT
cdr3_aa: CASNRDRVQPQHF
j_call: TRBJ1-5
v_call: TRBV19
d_call: TRBD1
clone_size: NA

cdr3_nt: TGTGCCTGGAGGCACAGGGAGACCCAGTACTTC
cdr3_aa: CAWRHRETQYF
j_call: TRBJ2-5
v_call: TRBV30
d_call: NA
clone_size: NA

cdr3_nt: TGTGCCAGCAACCCAGGGATTCCCTACGAGCAGTACTTC
cdr3_aa: CASNPGIPYEQYF
j_call: TRBJ2-7
v_call: TRBV6-5
d_call: NA
clone_size: NA

cdr3_nt: TGTGCCATCAGTGAGTCGGAGGGGAGCTCTGGGGCCAACGTCCTGACTTTC
cdr3_aa: CAISESEGSSGANVLTF
j_call: TRBJ2-6
v_call: TRBV10-3
d_call: NA
clone_size: NA

cdr3_nt: TGTGCCAGCAGTCGACAGGGCCTACAAGAGACCCAGTACTTC
cdr3_aa: CASSRQGLQETQYF
j_call: TRBJ2-5
v_call: TRBV5-5
d_call: TRBD1
clone_size: NA

cdr3_nt: TGTGCCAGCCAAGGGGCGCAGACTGAAGCTTTCTTT
cdr3_aa: CASQGAQTEAFF
j_call: TRBJ1-1
v_call: TRBV25-1
d_call: NA
clone_size: NA

cdr3_nt: TGTGCCAGTAGTTCTCACTATGGCTACACCTTC
cdr3_aa: CASSSHYGYTF
j_call: TRBJ1-2
v_call: TRBV19
d_call: NA
clone_size: NA

cdr3_nt: TGTGCCAGCAGTCGACAGGGGGCGGATGGCTACACCTTC
cdr3_aa: CASSRQGADGYTF
j_call: TRBJ1-2
v_call: TRBV27
d_call: TRBD1
clone_size: NA

cdr3_nt: TGTGCCAGCACCTTTTCGAATCAGCCCCAGCATTTT
cdr3_aa: CASTFSNQPQHF
j_call: TRBJ1-5
v_call: TRBV28
d_call: NA
clone_size: NA

cdr3_nt: TGTGCCAGCAGTCGGGACATTAACTATGGCTACACCTTC
cdr3_aa: CASSRDINYGYTF
j_call: TRBJ1-2
v_call: TRBV6-5
d_call: NA
clone_size: NA

cdr3_nt: TGTGCCATCAGGGTAGGCGGGGGGACTGAAGCTTTCTTT
cdr3_aa: CAIRVGGGTEAFF
j_call: TRBJ1-1
v_call: TRBV10-3
d_call: NA
clone_size: NA

cdr3_nt: TGTGCCAGCAGCTTAAGATGGAGGCAGGAGGGCACTGAAGCTTTCTTT
cdr3_aa: CASSLRWRQEGTEAFF
j_call: TRBJ1-1
v_call: TRBV7-9
d_call: NA
clone_size: NA

cdr3_nt: TGTGCCAGCAGTGACTCGAAACGGACAGGGATAATGAGGAAACTGTTTTTT
cdr3_aa: CASSDSKRTGIMRKLFF
j_call: TRBJ1-4
v_call: TRBV6-4
d_call: TRBD1
clone_size: few

cdr3_nt: TGTGCCAGCTCACCACGACAGGGGGACTATTCACCCCTCCACTTT
cdr3_aa: CASSPRQGDYSPLHF
j_call: TRBJ1-6
v_call: TRBV18
d_call: TRBD1
clone_size: NA

cdr3_nt: TGTGCCAGCAGCCAAGTCTATGAGCAGTTCTTC
cdr3_aa: CASSQVYEQFF
j_call: TRBJ2-1
v_call: TRBV3-1/TRBV3-2
d_call: NA
clone_size: NA

cdr3_nt: TGTGCCAGCAGCTCCCGGACGGGGAAGGGCGAGCAGTACTTC
cdr3_aa: CASSSRTGKGEQYF
j_call: TRBJ2-7
v_call: TRBV5-6
d_call: NA
clone_size: many

cdr3_nt: TGTGCCAGCAGCCAAACGGCTAGCGGGCTTACAGATACGCAGTATTTT
cdr3_aa: CASSQTASGLTDTQYF
j_call: TRBJ2-3
v_call: TRBV4-2
d_call: TRBD2
clone_size: few

cdr3_nt: TGTGCCAGCAGCTTGACAGGACAAAACTATGGCTACACCTTC
cdr3_aa: CASSLTGQNYGYTF
j_call: TRBJ1-2
v_call: TRBV5-4
d_call: NA
clone_size: NA

cdr3_nt: TGTGCCAGCAGCACCCGACTTAGGGGGCTAGTTAGCGAGCAGTTCTTC
cdr3_aa: CASSTRLRGLVSEQFF
j_call: TRBJ2-1
v_call: TRBV11-3
d_call: TRBD1
clone_size: NA

cdr3_nt: TGTGCCAGCAGTGATCGACAGGGCTCTTGGGGCTACACCTTC
cdr3_aa: CASSDRQGSWGYTF
j_call: TRBJ1-2
v_call: TRBV25-1
d_call: TRBD1
clone_size: NA

cdr3_nt: TGTGCCGCCCTGCCCGGGACAGGGGGGGAAAAACTGTTTTTT
cdr3_aa: CAALPGTGGEKLFF
j_call: TRBJ1-4
v_call: TRBV10-3
d_call: TRBD1
clone_size: NA

cdr3_nt: TGTGCCAGCAGTTCATCGACCCCCCAGGCTTTTACTTCACCCCTCCACTTT
cdr3_aa: CASSSSTPQAFTSPLHF
j_call: TRBJ1-6
v_call: TRBV27
d_call: NA
clone_size: NA

cdr3_nt: TGTGCCAGCAAGGGACAGAGGAACACTGAAGCTTTCTTT
cdr3_aa: CASKGQRNTEAFF
j_call: TRBJ1-1
v_call: TRBV2
d_call: TRBD1
clone_size: NA

cdr3_nt: TGTGCCAGCAGTGTCGCCGGGACAGGCGTTAATGAAAAACTGTTTTTT
cdr3_aa: CASSVAGTGVNEKLFF
j_call: TRBJ1-4
v_call: TRBV28
d_call: TRBD1
clone_size: NA

cdr3_nt: TGTGCCAGTCAACCGGCCCGGGACAGGGTTGCCGAGCAGTACTTC
cdr3_aa: CASQPARDRVAEQYF
j_call: TRBJ2-7
v_call: TRBV5-4
d_call: TRBD1
clone_size: NA

cdr3_nt: TGCAGCGTACGGAGCACAGATACGCAGTATTTT
cdr3_aa: CSVRSTDTQYF
j_call: TRBJ2-3
v_call: TRBV29-1
d_call: NA
clone_size: few

cdr3_nt: TGTGCCAGCAGCGTAGTAAGCGGGGGGGCTCCCGGGGAGCTGTTTTTT
cdr3_aa: CASSVVSGGAPGELFF
j_call: TRBJ2-2
v_call: TRBV9
d_call: TRBD2
clone_size: NA

cdr3_nt: TGCGCCAGCAGCTTGTCCGGGACAGGGGTGACTGAAGCTTTCTTT
cdr3_aa: CASSLSGTGVTEAFF
j_call: TRBJ1-1
v_call: TRBV5-1
d_call: TRBD1
clone_size: NA

cdr3_nt: TGTGCCAGCGCCACAGGGGACCAAGAGACCCAGTACTTC
cdr3_aa: CASATGDQETQYF
j_call: TRBJ2-5
v_call: TRBV6-4
d_call: TRBD1
clone_size: NA

cdr3_nt: TGTGCCAGCAGCCCAACAGGGGGTAACTATGGCTACACCTTC
cdr3_aa: CASSPTGGNYGYTF
j_call: TRBJ1-2
v_call: TRBV9
d_call: TRBD1
clone_size: NA

cdr3_nt: TGTGCCAGCAGCCAAGGGCTAGCGGGGGGTCCTAGCACAGATACGCAGTATTTT
cdr3_aa: CASSQGLAGGPSTDTQYF
j_call: TRBJ2-3
v_call: TRBV4-2
d_call: TRBD2
clone_size: NA

cdr3_nt: TGCGCCAGCAGCTTTTCTCAGGGGGCAGGGGAAAAACTGTTTTTT
cdr3_aa: CASSFSQGAGEKLFF
j_call: TRBJ1-4
v_call: TRBV5-1
d_call: TRBD1
clone_size: NA

cdr3_nt: TGTGCCAGCAGTTTAGGGAGTATGAACACTGAAGCTTTCTTT
cdr3_aa: CASSLGSMNTEAFF
j_call: TRBJ1-1
v_call: TRBV28
d_call: NA
clone_size: NA

cdr3_nt: TGTGCCAGCAGCGACAGGGCTCTTTGGCATCATCAGCCCCAGCATTTT
cdr3_aa: CASSDRALWHHQPQHF
j_call: TRBJ1-5
v_call: TRBV3-1/TRBV3-2
d_call: TRBD1
clone_size: NA